These T cell receptor beta chains were read from a single sample in a study of response to subunit inactivated influenza vaccine. TCRdb re-called the RT-PCR reads through MiXCR, storing one row per CDR3 protein. Of 600,000 to 850,000 distinct CDR3 sequences listed, approximately 15% are singletons. The sequencing used PBMCs from blood, collected approximately 15 days before vaccination. These receptors came from a man in his forties or fifties who received an inactivated influenza vaccine. Each CDR3 is given with its conserved first and last residue.

>TRBV20-1
CSAAHPGQSYNEQFF
>TRBV10-3
CATGGNNYEQYF
>TRBV7-2
CASSTPGQGLGSYEQYF
>TRBV29-1
CSAHRGSSVRNTEAFF
>TRBV4-3
CASSLQGSGANVLTF
>TRBV3-1
CASSRDGWGSYNEQFF
>TRBV20-1
CSARGQTSGRRLAYEQYF
>TRBV3-1
CTSSSRRGLADTDTQYF
>TRBV5-1
CASSLEGQPVEKLFF
>TRBV28
CASSLKFGWAGNQPQHF
>TRBV12-3/TRBV12-4
CASNTLNTGELFF
>TRBV6-5
CASSYFVSGGGADTQYF
>TRBV12-3/TRBV12-4
CASSPGLYQPQHF
>TRBV4-1
CASSQDGARISSGNTIYF
>TRBV12-3/TRBV12-4
CASSYDRGYLYNEQFF
>TRBV19
CASSAQRYYEQYF
>TRBV5-4
CASSNQGAVNSPLHF
>TRBV20-1
CSQVQGQHTEAFF
>TRBV11-2
CASSLVVDTEAFF
>TRBV7-2
CASSEGNSGNTIYF
>TRBV4-3
CASSHERTNEKLFF
>TRBV7-9
CASSVDSTDTQYF
>TRBV12-3/TRBV12-4
CASSMGPYTGELFF
>TRBV4-2
CASGGRNTGELFF